What follows are 21 T cell receptor beta chains derived from one specimen sequenced in a study of cytomegalovirus exposure and HLA in healthy donors. PCR used 60 Vbeta primers and 13 Jbeta primers. This table comes from immunoSEQ multiplex PCR, and its TCRdb copy is limited to in-frame clones, with some not included. The sample lists around 120,000 clones; around three quarters were seen once. Sequencing was carried out using PBMCs. These receptors were taken from a human donor in good health.

This chain connects TRBV25-1 to TRBJ1-2; 7 bases map to TRBD1. The V segment lost 1 base and the J segment 7 bases; nucleotides outside the gene matches: 6. This CDR3 has 14 residues. The germline V gene encodes CDR1 MGHDK and CDR2 SYGVNS. The CDR3 DNA reads as TGTGCCAGCAGTGAATCAGGCAGGGGGGCTGGCTACACCTTC. Protein sequence: CASSESGRGAGYTF.

The genes are TRBV28 and TRBJ1-5, with D tentatively TRBD1 (6 bases). Germline CDR1 reads MDHEN; CDR2 reads SYDVKM. The CDR3 consists of 16 residues. The V and J ends lost 3 bases and 0 bases respectively, with 12 bases between them. The DNA of the CDR3 is TGTGCCAGCAGTTTTATTACAGGGTATAGCAATCAGCCCCAGCATTTT. Residues: CASSFITGYSNQPQHF.

The chain is built from TRBV5-8 and TRBJ1-1; tentative D call: TRBD1 (6 bases). The V gene lost 4 bases and the J gene lost 2 bases, with 12 bases spanning the gap. CDR3 length equals 14 residues. Germline CDR1 SGHTS, CDR2 YDEGEE. In DNA form, the CDR3 reads TGTGCCAGCAGCCCGACGGGGGGCAACACTGAAGCTTTCTTT. Translation: CASSPTGGNTEAFF.

The V and J genes are TRBV5-1 and TRBJ2-7; tentatively, D is TRBD2 (6 bases). Germline CDR1 reads SGHRS; CDR2 reads YFSETQ. CDR3 length: 14 residues. The V end was cut by 0 bases, the J end by 7 bases, with 14 bases between. CDR3 sequence reads: CASSLGGGTAEQYF. DNA for the CDR3: TGCGCCAGCAGCTTGGGTGGCGGGACGGCTGAGCAGTACTTC.

A few counts support this clone. This sequence joins TRBV28 and TRBJ2-3, with 9 nucleotides matching TRBD2. Trimming cost V 5 bases and J 6 bases; bases outside gene matches: 12. Germline V lookup: CDR1 MDHEN, CDR2 SYDVKM. The CDR3 contains 16 residues. The CDR3 loop reads CASSVAGVSGEDTQYF. Here the CDR3 DNA reads TGTGCCAGCAGTGTAGCGGGAGTGAGTGGGGAGGATACGCAGTATTTT.

This rearrangement joins TRBV6-5 to TRBJ1-4; D perhaps matches TRBD1 (5 bases). The CDR3 length is 13 residues. Between the trimmed V and J ends, which lost 6 bases and 4 bases, there was a span of 9 bases. Germline loops: CDR1 MNHEY, CDR2 SVGAGI. The CDR3: CASRRGGNEKLFF. CDR3 nucleotides: TGTGCCAGCAGACGGGGGGGTAATGAAAAACTGTTTTTT.

This chain connects TRBV7-8 to TRBJ2-7, with D possibly being TRBD2 (6 bases). The germline V and J ends were trimmed by 2 bases and 5 bases, with 13 bases remaining between them. The length of the CDR3 is 14 residues. Germline CDR1 is SGHVS and CDR2 is FQNEAQ. CDR3 sequence: CASSLSGGADEQYF. CDR3 coding DNA: TGTGCCAGCAGCTTATCTGGCGGGGCGGACGAGCAGTACTTC.

The CDR3, as DNA: TGTGCCAGCAGTCCACTACGGAGGGGCAATCAGCCCCAGCATTTT. As protein: CASSPLRRGNQPQHF. This chain connects TRBV6-5 to TRBJ1-5, with unresolved D. The germline gives CDR1 MNHEY, CDR2 SVGAGI. The CDR3 totals 15 residues. V was shortened by 5 bases and J by 2 bases, with 13 bases between the two germline ends.

This clone was recorded once. This chain connects TRBV9 to TRBJ1-1, with 8 bases that match TRBD1. V lost 4 bases and J lost 3; bases outside the gene matches: 5. The CDR3 is made up of 14 amino acids. Per the germline V gene, CDR1 is SGDLS and CDR2 is YYNGEE. CDR3 coding DNA: TGTGCCAGCAGCCCGAGGACAGGGTACACTGAAGCTTTCTTT. This translates into CASSPRTGYTEAFF.

As regards this clone: Relative to the germline gene, one junction end is altered; a read error may explain this. V and J are TRBV11-3 and TRBJ1-2; 7 bases map to TRBD1. From germline, CDR1 is SGHNT and CDR2 YENEEA. CDR3 length: 15 amino acids. The CDR3 nucleotides are TGTGCCAGCAGCCCCACAACAGGGGCTAACGATGGCTACACCTTC. Its protein is CASSPTTGANDGYTF.

This clone was detected only a few times. This rearrangement joins TRBV2 to TRBJ2-3, with TRBD1 matching 7 bases. This CDR3 is 13 amino acids long. Germline-derived CDR1 and CDR2 are SNHLY and FYNNEI. V lost 8 bases to trimming and J lost 5 bases; unmatched junction nucleotides: 7. CDR3 nucleotide sequence: TGTGCCAGCCAGCGCGACAGGGAAGATACGCAGTATTTT. This gives the protein CASQRDREDTQYF.

This clone was recorded only once. The gene calls are TRBV19 and TRBJ1-5, with D possibly TRBD1 on 6 matching bases. Germline V lookup: CDR1 LNHDA, CDR2 SQIVND (reference sequence). The V end was cut by 4 bases, the J end by 0 bases, with 16 bases between. This CDR3 region has 17 residues. The CDR3 nucleotides read TGTGCCAGTAGTACTCCCAGGGGTTCCGTTAGCAATCAGCCCCAGCATTTT. It specifies CASSTPRGSVSNQPQHF.

V and J are TRBV5-1 and TRBJ2-2, with 9 bases matching TRBD1. This CDR3 has 16 residues. From germline, CDR1 is SGHRS and CDR2 YFSETQ. V trimming: 3 bases; J trimming: 7 bases; junction bases outside the gene matches: 10. CDR3 residues: CASSYRDRDLGGELFF. The CDR3 DNA reads TGCGCCAGCAGCTACCGGGACAGGGATCTCGGCGGGGAGCTGTTTTTT.

The CDR3 nucleotides read TGCGCCAGCAGCTGGGGACTAGCGGGAGAGACCCAGTACTTC. It translates to CASSWGLAGETQYF. V and J are TRBV5-1 and TRBJ2-5; 12 bases map to TRBD2. CDR3 length equals 14 residues. The V and J ends lost 3 bases and 4 bases, in that order; junction bases with no gene match: 1. Germline CDR1 and CDR2: SGHRS and YFSETQ.

The chain is built from TRBV6-4 and TRBJ2-5, with TRBD1 as a possible D gene (6 bases). Trimming took 6 bases from V and 4 from J, leaving 15 bases between them. CDR3 length equals 14 residues. The germline V gene encodes CDR1 MRHNA and CDR2 SNTAGT. DNA for the CDR3: TGTGCCAGCAGACCCTGGACAGACCGAGAGACCCAGTACTTC. Its translation is CASRPWTDRETQYF.

The sample holds a few counts of this clone. The chain has TRBV14 and TRBJ1-1; no reliable D call. Trimming took off 2 bases at V and 1 base at J, with 8 bases between the two ends. The CDR3 is 14 residues long. CDR1 is SGHDN and CDR2 is FVKESK in the germline V gene. CDR3 DNA sequence: TGTGCCAGCAGCCAACAAAGACAGAACACTGAAGCTTTCTTT. It translates to CASSQQRQNTEAFF.

The chain links TRBV11-1 to TRBJ1-1; 7 bases fit TRBD1. Germline CDR1 and CDR2: SGHAT and FQDESV (reference sequence). There are 15 residues in the CDR3. V trimming: 5 bases; J trimming: 2 bases; junction bases outside the gene matches: 8. In DNA form, the CDR3 reads TGTGCCAGCAGCCGTCCGACAGGGCTTAACACTGAAGCTTTCTTT. Amino acid sequence: CASSRPTGLNTEAFF.

This rearrangement joins TRBV21-1 to TRBJ2-7; no DNA check was done on the table's D call, TRBD2. TRBV21-1 is listed as a pseudogene. CDR3 size: 14 residues. The CDR3 DNA sequence: TGTGCCAGCAGCCCGGGGGGGGTACCCTACGAGCAGTACTTC. Residues: CASSPGGVPYEQYF.

There are a few counts of this clone. The chain has TRBV18 and TRBJ1-5; D gene unclear. Germline V gene data show CDR1 as KGHSH and CDR2 as LQKENI. This CDR3 region has 16 residues. The V and J ends lost 3 bases and 0 bases respectively, with 12 bases between them. This CDR3 reads CASSPGSPYSNQPQHF. The CDR3 DNA sequence: TGTGCCAGCTCACCGGGCAGTCCCTATAGCAATCAGCCCCAGCATTTT.

The chain uses TRBV9 and TRBJ1-2; 7 nucleotides align to TRBD1. The CDR3 runs 15 residues. Germline V CDR1 and CDR2: SGDLS, YYNGEE. With 0 bases clipped from V and 3 bases from J, the junction kept 5 bases outside the gene matches. This CDR3 reads CASSVARTGHYGYTF. DNA of the CDR3: TGTGCCAGCAGCGTAGCTAGGACAGGTCACTATGGCTACACCTTC.

This chain uses TRBV28 with TRBJ2-7, with TRBD2 matching 9 bases. Germline V gene sequence: CDR1 MDHEN, CDR2 SYDVKM. The CDR3 has 15 amino acids. The J segment lost 2 bases and the V segment lost 6 bases, leaving 8 bases of the junction unmatched. The CDR3 is CASSPGLASTYEQYF. In nucleotides, the CDR3 is TGTGCCAGCAGCCCCGGACTAGCGAGCACCTACGAGCAGTACTTC.